Listed below are T cell receptor beta chains from one sample, sequenced in a study of blood T cells in healthy people across ages. TCRdb ran MiXCR on the 5' RACE reads and lists one entry per CDR3 protein. Among about 970,000 distinct CDR3 sequences listed, just over 50% were seen once. The sample comprised blood. The origin of the receptors is a woman aged 60-75 years in good health. Each CDR3 is given with its conserved first and last residue. D genes are given only for firm matches. Clone size is shown for a subset of rows, as once, few, many or a class of expanded clone.

TRBJ2-7 | NA | TRBV3-1 | NA | 15 | TGTGCCAGCAGCCCCCGGACCCCAATATGGTCCGAGCAGTACTTC | CASSPRTPIWSEQYF
TRBJ2-1 | TRBD2 | TRBV6-2/TRBV6-3 | NA | 16 | TGTGCCAGCAGTCCCATTGCGGGAGGGAGGTACAATGAGCAGTTCTTC | CASSPIAGGRYNEQFF
TRBJ2-7 | TRBD1 | TRBV20-1 | NA | 15 | TGCAGTGCTAGAGATTTTGGACAGGGCTCGTCCGAGCAGTACTTC | CSARDFGQGSSEQYF
TRBJ1-6 | NA | TRBV6-1 | NA | 15 | TGTGCCAGTGCATTCGAGACAAAGAGTGATTCACCCCTCCACTTT | CASAFETKSDSPLHF
TRBJ1-4 | NA | TRBV7-2 | NA | 15 | TGTGCCAGCAACCTCTGGACGGCAACTAATGAAAAACTGTTTTTT | CASNLWTATNEKLFF
TRBJ2-7 | NA | TRBV7-2 | few | 17 | TGTGCCAGCAGCCCATATAGCCTCCGACTCGGGGCCTACGAGCAGTACTTC | CASSPYSLRLGAYEQYF
TRBJ1-5 | TRBD1 | TRBV29-1 | few | 13 | TGCAGCGTGGCCGGGACAGCTAATCAGCCCCAGCATTTT | CSVAGTANQPQHF
TRBJ2-7 | NA | TRBV28 | NA | 14 | TGTGCCAGCACCCCGGCCCCACTACCCTACGAGCAGTACTTC | CASTPAPLPYEQYF
TRBJ1-5 | TRBD1 | TRBV6-1 | NA | 15 | TGTGCCAGCACCAGGGACAGGGTGGGCGATCAGCCCCAGCATTTT | CASTRDRVGDQPQHF
TRBJ2-1 | NA | TRBV29-1 | NA | 16 | TGCAGCGTTGGGAGGGCCGGGACTCGCTTACTGGATGAGCAGTTCTTC | CSVGRAGTRLLDEQFF
TRBJ2-3 | TRBD2 | TRBV7-9 | few | 19 | TGTGCCAGCAGCTTCGGCCTAGCGGGAATTCGCCCCATGGCAGATACGCAGTATTTT | CASSFGLAGIRPMADTQYF
TRBJ2-3 | TRBD2 | TRBV20-1 | few | 13 | TGCAGTGCTAGCCTCGGCGGGAGGGATACGCAGTATTTT | CSASLGGRDTQYF
TRBJ2-7 | NA | TRBV4-2 | NA | 16 | TGTGCCAGCAGCCAAGGGGCACTAGCTCCCTACAATGAGCAGTACTTC | CASSQGALAPYNEQYF
TRBJ2-3 | NA | TRBV20-1 | NA | 12 | TGCACCCCCGCACGTAGCACAGATACGCAGTATTTT | CTPARSTDTQYF